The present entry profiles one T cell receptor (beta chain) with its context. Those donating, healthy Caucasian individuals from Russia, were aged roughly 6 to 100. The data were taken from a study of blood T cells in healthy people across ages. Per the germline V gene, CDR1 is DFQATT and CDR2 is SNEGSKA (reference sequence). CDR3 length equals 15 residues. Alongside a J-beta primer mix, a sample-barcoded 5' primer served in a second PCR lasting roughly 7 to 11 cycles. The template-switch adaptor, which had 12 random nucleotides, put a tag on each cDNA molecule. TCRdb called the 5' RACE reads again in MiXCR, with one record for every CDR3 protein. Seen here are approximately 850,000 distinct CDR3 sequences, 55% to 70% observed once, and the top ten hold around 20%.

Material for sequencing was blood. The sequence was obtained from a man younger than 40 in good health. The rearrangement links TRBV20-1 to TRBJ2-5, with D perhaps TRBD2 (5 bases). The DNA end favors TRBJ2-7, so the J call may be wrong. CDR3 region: CSARFERRPHYEQYF. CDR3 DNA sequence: TGCAGTGCTAGGTTTGAGCGGCGACCCCACTACGAGCAGTACTTC.